This section outlines one TCR beta chain sequence together with its context. No cognate antigen has been identified for it. No per-base quality is available; no much larger clone lies one base away. Library creation used PCR. This sample was sequenced with an Illumina HiSeq 2500. To reduce PCR and sequencing biases, unique molecular identifiers were built into the TCR beta cDNA libraries. Around 500,000 cDNA molecules were obtained for every 1 to 10 million input T cells, so each molecule roughly corresponded to one T cell. Patient libraries were prepared and sequenced with the same protocol used for the earlier healthy control dataset. Within a given batch, samples were prepared together, multiplexed and sequenced on the same HiSeq lane. Per the source publication's procedure: MIGEC handled the raw barcoded reads, throwing out single-read molecular identifier groups before consensus assembly and CDR3 extraction. VDJtools was used for post-analysis of the clonotype tables, and diversity was normalized by down-sampling every dataset to the size of the smallest sample. Repertoire overlap clustering matched CDR3 amino acid but not nucleotide sequences to correct batch-related cross-sample contamination. TCRdb reprocessing: public reads trimmed at Q25 with fastp, clones called with MiXCR, in-frame beta chains kept. Each record represents a unique CDR3 protein, reported with the most common genes and DNA among its rows. The V and J calls, along with clone size, are taken from TCRdb and not from the paper's own processing. The sample table records roughly 600,000 distinct CDR3 sequences; around 47% of these occur just once. The ten largest clones add up to roughly 1.8% of the sample.

The data are from a study of post-analysis software for immune sequencing data (dated by TCRdb to the mid-2010s). As for the study more broadly: The recorded disease courses included relapsing-remitting, secondary progressive and progressive-relapsing multiple sclerosis, and some patients had no subtype annotation. The multiple sclerosis patient repertoires were compared with about a dozen previously published healthy control repertoires from donors aged 6 to 25 years. A subset of samples was prepared in parallel using single-end sample barcoding, then pooled and co-amplified after Illumina adapter ligation.

CDR1 and CDR2, looked up from the germline V gene (reference sequence), are LNHNV and YYDKDF. The CDR3 has 17 amino acids, counting the end cysteine and phenylalanine. Only the CDR3 DNA is retained, 51 bases long and in frame from the first base. V drops 0 bases and J drops 1 base, leaving 14 bases in between. Broader findings and caveats from the paper: Significantly lower normalized Chao1 diversity was found in multiple sclerosis patients than in controls, suggesting substantial peripheral T-cell clonal expansion. The control group was slightly older than the multiple sclerosis patient group. Direct clustering with F measure revealed strong co-clustering of samples prepared in the same batch, which led to a batch-effect correction. Significantly higher frequencies in patients than in controls were found for five or six TRBV segments, including TRBV5-6, TRBV5-1 and TRBV20-1.

To demonstrate the VDJtools post-analysis software, the study profiled TCR beta repertoires from the peripheral blood of about 13 young patients with multiple sclerosis. The multiple sclerosis patients were children and adolescents ranging in age from about 6 to 17 years. This sequence was found in a girl between 5 and 17 years old with multiple sclerosis. Sequenced material: blood. This chain joins TRBV15 to TRBJ2-3; the D gene cannot be named for sure. The sequenced DNA is TGTGCCACCAGCAGAGATCACGGCAGATACGGCACAGATACGCAGTATTTT. Translated, this is CATSRDHGRYGTDTQYF.